These 7 T cell receptor beta chains were all obtained from the same sample, sequenced in a study of T cell responses to AZD1222 COVID-19 vaccine. Profiled with immunoSEQ multiplex PCR; TCRdb holds only in-frame clones, not every one. The sample lists some 120,000 clones, 80% to 90% occurring once. The sequenced sample was peripheral blood, obtained on day 0 of MenACWY control vaccination. The receptors stem from an adult in good health.

V is TRBV2 and J is TRBJ2-6; TRBD2 is a possible D gene (5 bases). Germline V gives CDR1 SNHLY, CDR2 FYNNEI. This CDR3 has 16 amino acids. Trimming pared 7 bases from V and 4 bases from J, leaving 17 bases between. DNA of the CDR3: TGTGCCAGCACCCCGGTCGGTCTAGCCGGGGCCAACGTCCTGACTTTC. This encodes CASTPVGLAGANVLTF.

The chain carries TRBV21-1 and TRBJ1-5; the table's D call, TRBD1, has no DNA check behind it. TRBV21-1 is flagged as a pseudogene. CDR3 size: 18 residues. CDR3 protein: CAPTLPDREDCGNQPQHF. As DNA, the CDR3 is TGTGCCCCCACGCTTCCGGACAGGGAAGATTGCGGCAATCAGCCCCAGCATTTT.

The V and J genes are TRBV4-2 and TRBJ1-2; D ambiguous. The CDR3 is made up of 13 amino acids. Trimming removed 2 bases from V and 6 bases from J, with 10 bases in between. CDR1 and CDR2 (germline): LGHNA, YNFKEQ. This CDR3 reads CASSQRRGNGYTF. CDR3 in DNA: TGTGCCAGCAGCCAACGACGGGGAAATGGCTACACCTTC.

V gene TRBV14 combines with J gene TRBJ1-1; D perhaps matches TRBD1 (5 bases). V lost 4 bases to trimming and J lost 6 bases, with 9 bases between them. CDR3 size: 12 residues. In germline, CDR1 is SGHDN, CDR2 FVKESK. The CDR3 sequence: CASSPTGAEAFF. The CDR3 coding sequence is TGTGCCAGCAGCCCGACGGGGGCTGAAGCTTTCTTT.

V usage is TRBV6-8 and J usage is TRBJ2-3; 9 nucleotides agree with TRBD1. The J segment lost 7 bases and the V segment lost 0 bases, leaving 8 bases of the junction unmatched. Germline lookup yields CDR1 MNHGY and CDR2 SAAAGT. This CDR3 is 16 amino acids long. The CDR3, as DNA: TGTGCCAGCAGTTACTCACCGGGACAGGGTCCGAATACGCAGTATTTT. It translates to CASSYSPGQGPNTQYF.

In this sample, this clone turned up once. V and J are TRBV2 and TRBJ1-1; D is unresolved. V was shortened by 7 bases and J by 0 bases, with 9 bases between the two germline ends. The CDR3 has 13 residues. Germline CDR1 is SNHLY and CDR2 is FYNNEI. CDR3 bases: TGTGCCAGCAATTTAGACGTGAACACTGAAGCTTTCTTT. It encodes CASNLDVNTEAFF.

V gene TRBV7-2 combines with J gene TRBJ1-1; D unresolved. This CDR3 spans 13 amino acids. Per the germline V gene, CDR1 is SGHTA and CDR2 is FQGNSA. V lost 5 bases and J lost 0, with 7 bases in between. The CDR3 here is CASSPYLNTEAFF. Here the CDR3 DNA reads TGTGCCAGCAGCCCGTATCTGAACACTGAAGCTTTCTTT.